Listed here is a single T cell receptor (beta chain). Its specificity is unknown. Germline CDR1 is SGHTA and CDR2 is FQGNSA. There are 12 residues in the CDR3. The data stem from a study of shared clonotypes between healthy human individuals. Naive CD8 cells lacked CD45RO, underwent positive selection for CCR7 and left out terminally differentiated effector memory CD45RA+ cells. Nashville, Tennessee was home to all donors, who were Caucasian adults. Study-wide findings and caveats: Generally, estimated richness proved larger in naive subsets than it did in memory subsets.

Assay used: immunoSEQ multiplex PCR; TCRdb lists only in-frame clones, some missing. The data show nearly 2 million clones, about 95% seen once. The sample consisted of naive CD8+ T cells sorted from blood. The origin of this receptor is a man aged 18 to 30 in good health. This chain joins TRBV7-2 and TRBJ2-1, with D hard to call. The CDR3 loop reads CVSRKWSNEQFF. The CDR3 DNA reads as TGTGTTTCGCGAAAGTGGAGCAATGAGCAGTTCTTC. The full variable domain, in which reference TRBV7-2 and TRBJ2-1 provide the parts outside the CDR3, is GAGVSQSPSNKVTEKGKDVELRCDPISGHTALYWYRQSLGQGLEFLIYFQGNSAPDKSGLPSDRFSAERTGGSVSTLTIQRTQQEDSAVYLCVSRKWSNEQFFGPGTRLTVL.